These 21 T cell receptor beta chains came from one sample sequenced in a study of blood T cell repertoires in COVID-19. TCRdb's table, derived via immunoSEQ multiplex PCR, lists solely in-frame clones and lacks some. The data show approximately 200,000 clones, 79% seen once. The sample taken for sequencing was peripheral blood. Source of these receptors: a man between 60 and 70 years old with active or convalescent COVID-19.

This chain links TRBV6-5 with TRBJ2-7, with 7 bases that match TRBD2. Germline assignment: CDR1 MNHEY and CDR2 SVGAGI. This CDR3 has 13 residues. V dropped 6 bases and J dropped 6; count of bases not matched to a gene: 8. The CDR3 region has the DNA TGTGCCAGCAGCCCGCGGGAGACGTTCGAGCAGTACTTC. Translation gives CASSPRETFEQYF.

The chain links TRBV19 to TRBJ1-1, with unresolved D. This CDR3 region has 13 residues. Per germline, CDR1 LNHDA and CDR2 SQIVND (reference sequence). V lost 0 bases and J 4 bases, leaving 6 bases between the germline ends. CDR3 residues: CASSIEPSTEAFF. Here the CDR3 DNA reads TGTGCCAGTAGTATAGAGCCGAGCACTGAAGCTTTCTTT. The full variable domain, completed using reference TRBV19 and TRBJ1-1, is DGGITQSPKYLFRKEGQNVTLSCEQNLNHDAMYWYRQDPGQGLRLIYYSQIVNDFQKGDIAEGYSVSREKKESFPLTVTSAQKNPTAFYLCASSIEPSTEAFFGQGTRLTVV.

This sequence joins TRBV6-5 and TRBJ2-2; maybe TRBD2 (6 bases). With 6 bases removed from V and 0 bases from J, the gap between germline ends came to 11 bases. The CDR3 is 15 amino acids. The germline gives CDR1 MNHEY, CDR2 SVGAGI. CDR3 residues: CASRGLFSNTGELFF. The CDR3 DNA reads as TGTGCCAGCAGGGGACTCTTCTCGAACACCGGGGAGCTGTTTTTT.

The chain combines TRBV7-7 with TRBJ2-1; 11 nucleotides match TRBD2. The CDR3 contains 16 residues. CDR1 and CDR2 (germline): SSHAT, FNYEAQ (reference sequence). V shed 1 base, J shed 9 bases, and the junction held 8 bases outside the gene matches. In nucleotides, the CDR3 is TGTGCCAGCAGCTTAGATAGCGGGAGGGAAGGGGGTGAGCAGTTCTTC. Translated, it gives CASSLDSGREGGEQFF. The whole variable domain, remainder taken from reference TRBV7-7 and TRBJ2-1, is GAGVSQSPRYKVTKRGQDVTLRCDPISSHATLYWYQQALGQGPEFLTYFNYEAQPDKSGLPSDRFSAERPEGSISTLTIQRTEQRDSAMYRCASSLDSGREGGEQFFGPGTRLTVL.

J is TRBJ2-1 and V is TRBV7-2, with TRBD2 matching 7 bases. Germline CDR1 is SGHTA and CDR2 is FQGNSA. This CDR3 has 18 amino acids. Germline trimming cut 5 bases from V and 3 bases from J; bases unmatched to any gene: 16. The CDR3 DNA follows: TGTGCCAGCAGCACACCCCGGGGGGAGGGCGAAGACTACAATGAGCAGTTCTTC. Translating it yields CASSTPRGEGEDYNEQFF.

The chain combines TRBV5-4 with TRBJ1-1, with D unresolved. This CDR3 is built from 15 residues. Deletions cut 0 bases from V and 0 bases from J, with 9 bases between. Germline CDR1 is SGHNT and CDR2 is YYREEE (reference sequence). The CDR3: CASSLGARMNTEAFF. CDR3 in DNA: TGTGCCAGCAGCTTGGGGGCACGGATGAACACTGAAGCTTTCTTT.

CDR3 in amino acids: CATSREDKRGYEQYF. CDR3 in DNA: TGTGCCACCAGCAGAGAGGACAAGAGAGGCTACGAGCAGTACTTC. This chain links TRBV15 with TRBJ2-7; possibly TRBD1 for D (5 bases). Trimming cost V 0 bases and J 3 bases, with 12 bases left between them. Germline CDR1 is LNHNV and CDR2 is YYDKDF (reference sequence). This CDR3 has 15 residues.

DNA for the CDR3: TGTGCCAGCAGCTTGGCCGGTGGCTCTGGGGCCAACGTCCTGACTTTC. Translated: CASSLAGGSGANVLTF. The rearrangement uses TRBV5-6 and TRBJ2-6; the D is unclear. V was pared by 0 bases and J by 0 bases, with 7 bases between. The CDR3 extends over 16 amino acids. CDR1 and CDR2 from the germline V gene are SGHDT and YYEEEE.

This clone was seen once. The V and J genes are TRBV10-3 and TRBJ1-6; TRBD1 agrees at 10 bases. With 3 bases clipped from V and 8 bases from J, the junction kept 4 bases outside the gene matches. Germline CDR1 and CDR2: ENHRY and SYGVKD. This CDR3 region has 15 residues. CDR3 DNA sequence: TGTGCCATCAGTGAACGGACAGGGGGGGATTCACCCCTCCACTTT. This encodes CAISERTGGDSPLHF.

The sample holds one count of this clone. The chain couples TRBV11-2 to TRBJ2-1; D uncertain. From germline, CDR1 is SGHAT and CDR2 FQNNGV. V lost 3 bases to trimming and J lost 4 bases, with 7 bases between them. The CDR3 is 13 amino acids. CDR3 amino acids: CASSFQVYNEQFF. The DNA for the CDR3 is TGTGCCAGCAGCTTCCAGGTTTACAATGAGCAGTTCTTC.

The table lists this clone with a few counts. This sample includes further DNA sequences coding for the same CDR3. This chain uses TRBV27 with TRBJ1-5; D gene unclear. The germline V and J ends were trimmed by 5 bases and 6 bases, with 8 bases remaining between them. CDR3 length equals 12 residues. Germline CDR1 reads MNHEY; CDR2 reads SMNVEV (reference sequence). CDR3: CASSSRGQPQHF. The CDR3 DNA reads TGTGCCAGCAGTAGTAGAGGTCAGCCCCAGCATTTT.

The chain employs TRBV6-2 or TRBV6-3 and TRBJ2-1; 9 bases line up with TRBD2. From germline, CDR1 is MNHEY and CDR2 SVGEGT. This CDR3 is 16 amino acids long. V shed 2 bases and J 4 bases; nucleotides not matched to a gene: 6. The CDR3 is CASSYPTSGFYNEQFF. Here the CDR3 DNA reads TGTGCCAGCAGTTACCCAACTAGCGGGTTTTACAATGAGCAGTTCTTC.

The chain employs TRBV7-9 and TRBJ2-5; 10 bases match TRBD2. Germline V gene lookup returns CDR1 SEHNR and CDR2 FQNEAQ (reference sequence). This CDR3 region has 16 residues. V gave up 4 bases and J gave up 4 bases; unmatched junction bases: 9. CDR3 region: CASSSSGTSARETQYF. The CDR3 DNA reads TGTGCCAGCAGCTCCTCCGGGACTAGCGCCAGAGAGACCCAGTACTTC.

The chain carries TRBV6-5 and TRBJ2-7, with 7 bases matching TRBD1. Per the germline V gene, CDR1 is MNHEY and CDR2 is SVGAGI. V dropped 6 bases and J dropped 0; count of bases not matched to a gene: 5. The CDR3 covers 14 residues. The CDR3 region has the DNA TGTGCCAGCAGGGGGGACAGCCGCTCCTACGAGCAGTACTTC. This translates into CASRGDSRSYEQYF.

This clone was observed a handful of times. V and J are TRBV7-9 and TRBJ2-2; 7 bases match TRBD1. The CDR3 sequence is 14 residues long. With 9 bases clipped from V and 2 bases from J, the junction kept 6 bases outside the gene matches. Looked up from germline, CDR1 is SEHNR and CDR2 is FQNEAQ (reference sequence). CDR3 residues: CARQGPLNTGELFF. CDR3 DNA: TGTGCCAGACAGGGGCCGTTAAACACCGGGGAGCTGTTTTTT.

The CDR3 DNA follows: TGTGCCAGTAGTCCTGACAGGGAGGAGACCCAGTACTTC. Protein: CASSPDREETQYF. V usage is TRBV19 and J usage is TRBJ2-5; 7 positions match TRBD1. V trimming: 5 bases; J trimming: 5 bases; junction bases outside the gene matches: 5. Germline V CDR1 and CDR2: LNHDA, SQIVND (reference sequence). The CDR3 runs to 13 residues.

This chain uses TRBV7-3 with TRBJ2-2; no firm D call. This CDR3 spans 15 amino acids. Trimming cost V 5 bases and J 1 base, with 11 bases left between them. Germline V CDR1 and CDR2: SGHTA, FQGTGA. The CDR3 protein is CASSPQALNTGELFF. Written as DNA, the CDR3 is TGTGCCAGCAGCCCCCAGGCCCTGAACACCGGGGAGCTGTTTTTT.

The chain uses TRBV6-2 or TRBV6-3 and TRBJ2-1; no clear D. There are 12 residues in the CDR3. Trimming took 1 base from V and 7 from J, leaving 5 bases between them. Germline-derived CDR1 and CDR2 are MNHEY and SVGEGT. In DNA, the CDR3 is TGTGCCAGCAGTTACTTATCTAATGAGCAGTTCTTC. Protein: CASSYLSNEQFF.

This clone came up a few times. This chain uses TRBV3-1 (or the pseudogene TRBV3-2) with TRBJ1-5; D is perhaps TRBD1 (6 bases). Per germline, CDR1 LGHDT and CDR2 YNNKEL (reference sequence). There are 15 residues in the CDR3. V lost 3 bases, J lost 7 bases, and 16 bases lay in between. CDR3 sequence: CASSQEAGGGQPQHF. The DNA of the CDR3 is TGTGCCAGCAGCCAGGAGGCGGGGGGCGGGCAGCCCCAGCATTTT.

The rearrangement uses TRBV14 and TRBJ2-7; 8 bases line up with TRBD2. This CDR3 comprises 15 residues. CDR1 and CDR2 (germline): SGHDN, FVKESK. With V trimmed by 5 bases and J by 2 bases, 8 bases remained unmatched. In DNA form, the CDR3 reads TGTGCCAGCAGCTTCCGGCGGGAGGCCGCCTACGAGCAGTACTTC. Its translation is CASSFRREAAYEQYF.

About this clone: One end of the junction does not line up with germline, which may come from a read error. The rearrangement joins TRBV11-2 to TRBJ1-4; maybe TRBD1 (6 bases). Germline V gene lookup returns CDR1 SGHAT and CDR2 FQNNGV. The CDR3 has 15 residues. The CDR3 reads CASSLDGTTYEKLFF. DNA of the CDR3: TGTGCCAGCAGCTTAGATGGGACAACTTATGAAAAACTGTTTTTT.